This T cell receptor (beta chain) emerged from a study of T cells in Graves' hyperthyroidism and ophthalmopathy. Germline V gene lookup returns CDR1 SGHVS and CDR2 FQNEAQ. The CDR3 totals 13 residues. With V trimmed by 5 bases and J by 6 bases, 6 bases remained unmatched. This clonotype was counted at least ten times. What was amplified from RNA transcripts were TCR beta CDR3 regions. Carried out on the TCR CDR3, a first-round RT-PCR used the HTBI primer set. MiXCR, run by TCRdb on the multiplex PCR reads, gives a single entry per CDR3 protein. Counted here are fewer than 110,000 distinct CDR3 sequences, about 15% occurring once; the ten biggest clones make up less than 50%.

This chain connects TRBV7-8 to TRBJ2-7; 8 nucleotides match TRBD1. The receptor comes from a woman in her fifties or sixties with Graves' hyperthyroidism. The source material was blood. The CDR3 reads CASSRSTGVEQYF. The CDR3 DNA reads as TGTGCCAGCAGCCGATCGACAGGGGTCGAGCAGTACTTC.